Presented here are 11 T cell receptor beta chains from one specimen sequenced in a study of OX40 agonist ivuxolimab in advanced cancers. Assay: immunoSEQ multiplex PCR; the TCRdb copy retains only in-frame clones and omits some. Seen here are around 44,000 clones, around 88% observed once, and the top ten hold 0.38%. Sequencing used CD4+ or CD8+ T cells sorted from blood, obtained in a trial of the OX40 agonist ivuxolimab. The receptors here all came from an adult with an advanced solid tumor such as melanoma, head and neck, liver or kidney cancer.

The chain links TRBV5-4 to TRBJ2-2, with D perhaps TRBD1 (6 bases). There are 14 residues in the CDR3. In germline, CDR1 is SGHNT, CDR2 YYREEE (reference sequence). Trimming cost V 0 bases and J 7 bases, with 10 bases left between them. CDR3 sequence reads: CASSLAGAGGELFF. As DNA, the CDR3 is TGTGCCAGCAGCTTGGCAGGGGCGGGCGGGGAGCTGTTTTTT.

The chain has TRBV18 and TRBJ2-3; tentatively, D is TRBD1 or TRBD2 (6 bases each). The CDR3 covers 13 residues. The ends were cut back, 5 bases at V and 6 bases at J, with 12 bases in the middle. Germline-derived CDR1 and CDR2 are KGHSH and LQKENI. The CDR3 is CASSATGGDTQYF. The CDR3 nucleotides read TGTGCCAGCTCAGCGACAGGAGGGGATACGCAGTATTTT.

This chain links TRBV5-5 with TRBJ1-5, with TRBD1 identical over 7 bases. J gave up 10 bases and V 4 bases, and 17 bases lay outside the gene matches. CDR1 and CDR2 (germline): SGHKS, YYEKEE (reference sequence). This CDR3 has 16 residues. CDR3 nucleotides: TGTGCCAGCAGCCTAACAGGGGCCGCGGACCAGGGTCCCCAGCATTTT. Residues: CASSLTGAADQGPQHF.

V is TRBV18 and J is TRBJ1-4; 10 nucleotides align to TRBD1. V shed 6 bases and J 5 bases; nucleotides not matched to a gene: 3. Germline lookup yields CDR1 KGHSH and CDR2 LQKENI. This CDR3 spans 14 amino acids. CDR3 protein: CASSWDRGNEKLFF. The CDR3 DNA reads TGTGCCAGCTCGTGGGACAGGGGAAATGAAAAACTGTTTTTT.

The chain combines TRBV10-2 with TRBJ1-2, with TRBD1 as a possible D gene (6 bases). Trimming removed 0 bases at V and 6 bases at J, with 8 bases between. CDR1 is WSHSY and CDR2 is SAAADI in the germline V gene. CDR3 length: 13 amino acids. The CDR3 DNA reads as TGCGCCAGCAGTGAGTCAGGGGGGGATGGCTACACCTTC. Translated, it gives CASSESGGDGYTF.

This chain connects TRBV6-6 to TRBJ2-1, with unresolved D. Trimming cost V 4 bases and J 4 bases, with 14 bases left between them. The CDR3 covers 15 residues. Per germline, CDR1 MNHNY and CDR2 SVGAGI (reference sequence). The CDR3 region has the DNA TGTGCCAGCAGTTCTGGACCTGCATCGTACAATGAGCAGTTCTTC. Translation: CASSSGPASYNEQFF.

This chain links TRBV5-1 with TRBJ2-5, with a tentative D call TRBD2 (7 bases). This CDR3 comprises 13 residues. Germline loops: CDR1 SGHRS, CDR2 YFSETQ. The V and J ends lost 4 bases and 9 bases respectively, with 16 bases between them. CDR3 amino acids: CASSPQGGEAQYF. In nucleotides, the CDR3 is TGCGCCAGCAGCCCACAAGGGGGGGAGGCCCAGTACTTC. The full variable domain, with the rest looked up from reference TRBV5-1 and TRBJ2-5, is KAGVTQTPRYLIKTRGQQVTLSCSPISGHRSVSWYQQTPGQGLQFLFEYFSETQRNKGNFPGRFSGRQFSNSRSEMNVSTLELGDSALYLCASSPQGGEAQYFGPGTRLLVL.

The V gene is TRBV19, the J gene TRBJ2-5; 7 bases match TRBD1. Germline trimming cut 3 bases from V and 5 bases from J; bases unmatched to any gene: 12. Germline loops: CDR1 LNHDA, CDR2 SQIVND (reference sequence). The CDR3 length is 16 residues. The CDR3 is CASSIYKGAPTETQYF. The DNA for the CDR3 is TGTGCCAGTAGTATCTACAAGGGGGCCCCAACGGAGACCCAGTACTTC.

This clone was found once. The gene calls are TRBV18 and TRBJ1-4, with D uncertain. Germline V gene data show CDR1 as KGHSH and CDR2 as LQKENI. This CDR3 spans 16 amino acids. The V end was cut by 6 bases, the J end by 0 bases, with 14 bases between. CDR3 DNA sequence: TGTGCCAGCTCCAACACCCGGGCAGCAACTAATGAAAAACTGTTTTTT. Translating it yields CASSNTRAATNEKLFF. The full variable domain, its missing parts supplied by reference TRBV18 and TRBJ1-4, is NAGVMQNPRHLVRRRGQEARLRCSPMKGHSHVYWYRQLPEEGLKFMVYLQKENIIDESGMPKERFSAEFPKEGPSILRIQQVVRGDSAAYFCASSNTRAATNEKLFFGSGTQLSVL.

The CDR3 sequence is CASSFYNQPQHF. As DNA, the CDR3 is TGTGCCAGCAGCTTTTATAATCAGCCCCAGCATTTT. The chain combines TRBV5-4 with TRBJ1-5; unclear D gene. The CDR3 contains 12 residues. Germline V lookup: CDR1 SGHNT, CDR2 YYREEE (reference sequence). The V end was cut by 2 bases, the J end by 4 bases, with 4 bases between.

The chain combines TRBV9 with TRBJ2-7, with D possibly TRBD2 on 5 matching bases. The germline V gene encodes CDR1 SGDLS and CDR2 YYNGEE. The length of the CDR3 is 14 residues. Trimming shortened V by 4 bases and J by 2 bases, and 13 bases separated the two germline ends. As DNA, the CDR3 is TGTGCCAGCAGCCCCCGGAGCGGCGCCTACGAGCAGTACTTC. Its protein product is CASSPRSGAYEQYF.